These 14 T cell receptor beta chains were sequenced from one sample in a study of T cell repertoires in cytomegalovirus infection (dated by TCRdb to about 2019). The data were produced on an Illumina HiSeq 1500. TCRdb reworked the public reads: Q25 trimming with fastp, MiXCR clone assembly, productive beta chains retained. Under each unique CDR3 protein, matching rows form one entry showing the most common genes and DNA. The sample has around 250,000 distinct CDR3 sequences on record, approximately 15% of them singletons. The ten top clones hold roughly half of the sample. Sequencing was carried out using CD8+ T cells from PBMCs. These receptors all come from a human donor in good health (CMV status not recorded). Some clones in this sample may be carry-over from other donors' samples.

This chain links TRBV6-5 with TRBJ1-1; D might be TRBD1 (6 bases). Germline CDR1 reads MNHEY; CDR2 reads SVGAGI. There are 14 residues in the CDR3. V was trimmed by 7 bases and J by 6 bases, leaving 18 bases between them. CDR3 DNA: TGTGCCAGCACCCGTTTCCCAGGGGCCCCTGAAGCTTTCTTT. It encodes CASTRFPGAPEAFF.

The chain recombines TRBV12-3 or TRBV12-4 with TRBJ2-1, with 10 bases that match TRBD1. Unmatched junction bases numbered 10, after V lost 5 bases and J lost 6 bases. CDR3 length: 16 residues. DNA for the CDR3: TGTGCCAGCAGTCGGGGGACAGGGGAGAGGGCCAATGAGCAGTTCTTC. As protein: CASSRGTGERANEQFF.

This clonotype showed up many times. CDR3: CASSPPEYTEAFF. As DNA, the CDR3 is TGTGCCAGCAGCCCTCCCGAATACACTGAAGCTTTCTTT. The V gene is TRBV7-9, the J gene TRBJ1-1; D remains ambiguous. The V gene lost 5 bases and the J gene lost 3 bases, with 10 bases spanning the gap. Germline CDR1 reads SEHNR; CDR2 reads FQNEAQ (reference sequence). CDR3 length: 13 amino acids.

The V call is TRBV12-3 or TRBV12-4, the J call TRBJ1-6; D is unclear. This CDR3 comprises 12 residues. The V end was cut by 8 bases, the J end by 5 bases, with 7 bases between. Written as DNA, the CDR3 is TGTGCCAGCCGGCAAAATAATTCACCCCTCCACTTT. This encodes CASRQNNSPLHF.

The J gene is TRBJ1-3, the V gene TRBV2; D gene uncertain. V shed 7 bases and J shed 0 bases, with 16 bases lying between them. CDR1 SNHLY and CDR2 FYNNEI come from the germline V gene. The CDR3 spans 16 residues. CDR3 loop: CASKGRQPVSGNTIYF. For the CDR3, the DNA is TGTGCCAGCAAAGGAAGGCAGCCAGTCTCTGGAAACACCATATATTTT.

In its sample, this clonotype was seen many times. The V gene is TRBV28, the J gene TRBJ2-7, with D maybe TRBD2 (8 bases). CDR3 length equals 16 residues. V was cut by 6 bases and J by 0 bases, with 18 bases left in between. Germline V lookup: CDR1 MDHEN, CDR2 SYDVKM. Here the CDR3 reads CASSGVSGDSSYEQYF. CDR3 coding DNA: TGTGCCAGCAGCGGTGTTAGCGGGGACAGCTCCTACGAGCAGTACTTC.

At least ten counts were recorded for this clonotype. This rearrangement joins TRBV6-2 or TRBV6-3 to TRBJ1-6; D is uncertain. CDR1 is MNHEY and CDR2 is SVGEGT in the germline V gene. Trimming took off 4 bases at V and 11 bases at J, with 15 bases between the two ends. The CDR3 runs 14 residues. The chain's CDR3 is CASSFTVQKPPLHF. The CDR3 nucleotides are TGTGCCAGCAGTTTTACAGTCCAGAAGCCACCCCTCCACTTT.

This clonotype appeared a few times. The chain has TRBV5-1 and TRBJ2-5, with D uncertain. The germline gives CDR1 SGHRS, CDR2 YFSETQ. The CDR3 is 13 residues long. With 4 bases removed from V and 3 bases from J, the gap between germline ends came to 10 bases. CDR3 sequence (DNA): TGCGCCAGCAGCGACGCTAACGAAGAGACCCAGTACTTC. It codes for CASSDANEETQYF.

The chain joins TRBV2 to TRBJ1-1; a possible D gene is TRBD1 (6 bases). The germline V and J ends were trimmed by 2 bases and 2 bases, with 15 bases remaining between them. Germline-derived CDR1 and CDR2 are SNHLY and FYNNEI. The CDR3 is 16 residues long. The DNA of the CDR3 is TGTGCCAGCAGTGAAATGACAGGATCACTCAACACTGAAGCTTTCTTT. It encodes CASSEMTGSLNTEAFF. Drawing the rest from reference TRBV2 and TRBJ1-1, the complete variable domain is EPEVTQTPSHQVTQMGQEVILRCVPISNHLYFYWYRQILGQKVEFLVSFYNNEISEKSEIFDDQFSVERPDGSNFTLKIRSTKLEDSAMYFCASSEMTGSLNTEAFFGQGTRLTVV.

This clonotype has just a few counts. The chain joins TRBV2 to TRBJ2-3; D not certain. This CDR3 has 15 amino acids. V dropped 2 bases and J dropped 0 bases, with 9 bases sitting between them. Germline CDR1 SNHLY, CDR2 FYNNEI. The CDR3 DNA reads TGTGCCAGCAGTGAAATGCTGGAGAGCACAGATACGCAGTATTTT. It is translated as CASSEMLESTDTQYF. The full variable domain, its missing parts supplied by reference TRBV2 and TRBJ2-3, is EPEVTQTPSHQVTQMGQEVILRCVPISNHLYFYWYRQILGQKVEFLVSFYNNEISEKSEIFDDQFSVERPDGSNFTLKIRSTKLEDSAMYFCASSEMLESTDTQYFGPGTRLTVL.

The chain uses TRBV10-3 and TRBJ2-7; D remains ambiguous. Trimming cost V 2 bases and J 6 bases, with 14 bases left between them. Looked up from germline, CDR1 is ENHRY and CDR2 is SYGVKD. This CDR3 comprises 14 residues. CDR3 protein: CAISETPGTSEQYF. The CDR3 bases are TGTGCCATCAGTGAGACCCCAGGCACCTCCGAGCAGTACTTC.

This clonotype has at least ten counts. The chain combines TRBV12-3 or TRBV12-4 with TRBJ1-5; D not certain. This CDR3 is built from 15 residues. The ends were cut back, 3 bases at V and 4 bases at J, with 13 bases in the middle. CDR3 residues: CASSFEQNLNQPQHF. CDR3 in DNA: TGTGCCAGCAGTTTTGAACAGAACTTAAATCAGCCCCAGCATTTT.

The chain joins TRBV11-2 to TRBJ2-3; D ambiguous. Trimming cost V 2 bases and J 2 bases, with 8 bases left between them. The CDR3 sequence is 14 residues long. Germline V gene lookup returns CDR1 SGHAT and CDR2 FQNNGV. This CDR3 reads CASSLLRITDTQYF. The CDR3 DNA reads TGTGCCAGCAGCTTACTTAGGATCACAGATACGCAGTATTTT.

This chain links TRBV6-2 or TRBV6-3 with TRBJ2-7, with TRBD1 as a possible D gene (6 bases). The CDR3 contains 14 residues. The germline V and J ends were trimmed by 10 bases and 3 bases, with 19 bases remaining between them. Germline-derived CDR1 and CDR2 are MNHEY and SVGEGT. CDR3 DNA sequence: TGTGCCATCACACTCAGGGGCATAATCTACGAGCAGTACTTC. This encodes CAITLRGIIYEQYF.